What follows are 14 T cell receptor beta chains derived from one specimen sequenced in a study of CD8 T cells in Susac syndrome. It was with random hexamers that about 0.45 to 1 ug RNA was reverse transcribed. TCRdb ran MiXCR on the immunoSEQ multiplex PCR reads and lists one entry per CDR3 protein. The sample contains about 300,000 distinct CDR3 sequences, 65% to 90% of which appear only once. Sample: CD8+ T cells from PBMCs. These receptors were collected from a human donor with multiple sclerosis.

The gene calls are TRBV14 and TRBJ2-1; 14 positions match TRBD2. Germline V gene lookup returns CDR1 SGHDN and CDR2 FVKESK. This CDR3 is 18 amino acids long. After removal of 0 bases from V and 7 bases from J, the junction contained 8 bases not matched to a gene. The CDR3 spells CASSQEGPGLAGVNEQFF. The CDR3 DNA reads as TGTGCCAGCAGCCAAGAAGGCCCGGGACTAGCGGGAGTTAATGAGCAGTTCTTC.

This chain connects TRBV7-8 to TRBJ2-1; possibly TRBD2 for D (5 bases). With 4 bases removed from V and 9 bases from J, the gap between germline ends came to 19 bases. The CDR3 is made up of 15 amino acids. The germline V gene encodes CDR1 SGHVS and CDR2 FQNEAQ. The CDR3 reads CASSYLEPDGSEQFF. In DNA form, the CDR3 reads TGTGCCAGCAGCTACCTTGAGCCGGATGGGAGTGAGCAGTTCTTC.

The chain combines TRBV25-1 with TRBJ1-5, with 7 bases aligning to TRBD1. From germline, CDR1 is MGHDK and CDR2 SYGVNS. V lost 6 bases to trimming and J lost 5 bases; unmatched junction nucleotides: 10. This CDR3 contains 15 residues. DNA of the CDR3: TGTGCCAGCAGCGAGACGACAGGGACTGATCAGCCCCAGCATTTT. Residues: CASSETTGTDQPQHF. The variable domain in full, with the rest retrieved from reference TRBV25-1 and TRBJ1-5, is EADIYQTPRYLVIGTGKKITLECSQTMGHDKMYWYQQDPGMELHLIHYSYGVNSTEKGDLSSESTVSRIRTEHFPLTLESARPSHTSQYLCASSETTGTDQPQHFGDGTRLSIL.

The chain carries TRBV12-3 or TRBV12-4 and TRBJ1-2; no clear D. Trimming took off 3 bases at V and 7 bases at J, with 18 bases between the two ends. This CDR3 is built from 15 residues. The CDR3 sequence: CASSFINGGETGYTF. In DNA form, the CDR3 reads TGTGCCAGCAGTTTCATCAATGGAGGTGAGACTGGCTACACCTTC.

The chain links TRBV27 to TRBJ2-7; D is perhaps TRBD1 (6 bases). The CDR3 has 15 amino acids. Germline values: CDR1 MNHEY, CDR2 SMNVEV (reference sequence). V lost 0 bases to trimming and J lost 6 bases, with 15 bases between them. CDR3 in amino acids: CASSLSISGVVEQYF. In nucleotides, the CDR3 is TGTGCCAGCAGTTTATCGATTTCAGGGGTGGTCGAGCAGTACTTC.

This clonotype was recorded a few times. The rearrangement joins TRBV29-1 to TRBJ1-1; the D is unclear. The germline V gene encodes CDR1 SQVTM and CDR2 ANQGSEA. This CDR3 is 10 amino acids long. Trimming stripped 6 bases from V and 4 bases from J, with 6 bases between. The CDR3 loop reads CSVSGTEAFF. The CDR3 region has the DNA TGCAGCGTCTCGGGCACTGAAGCTTTCTTT.

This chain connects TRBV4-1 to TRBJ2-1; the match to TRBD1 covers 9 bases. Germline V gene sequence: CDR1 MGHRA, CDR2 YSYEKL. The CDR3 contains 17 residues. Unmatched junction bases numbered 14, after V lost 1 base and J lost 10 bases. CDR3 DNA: TGCGCCAGCAGCCAAGTATTAGGGACAGGGCCTTATGGGGAGCAGTTCTTC. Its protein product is CASSQVLGTGPYGEQFF.

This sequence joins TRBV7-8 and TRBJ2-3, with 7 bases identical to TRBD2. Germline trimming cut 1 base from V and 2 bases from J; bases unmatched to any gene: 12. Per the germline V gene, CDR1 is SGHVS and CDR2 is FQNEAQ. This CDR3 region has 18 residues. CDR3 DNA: TGTGCCAGCAGCTTAGGCGTCGCGGCTAGCGGACTCACAGATACGCAGTATTTT. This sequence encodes CASSLGVAASGLTDTQYF. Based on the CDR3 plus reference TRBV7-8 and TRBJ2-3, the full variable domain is GAGVSQSPRYKVAKRGQDVALRCDPISGHVSLFWYQQALGQGPEFLTYFQNEAQLDKSGLPSDRFFAERPEGSVSTLKIQRTQQEDSAVYLCASSLGVAASGLTDTQYFGPGTRLTVL.

The CDR3 is CATRGGGPRQFF. CDR3 nucleotides: TGTGCCACCCGAGGCGGAGGGCCGAGGCAGTTCTTC. The V and J genes are TRBV28 and TRBJ2-1; D is possibly TRBD2 (6 bases). The CDR3 spans 12 residues. Between the trimmed V and J ends, which lost 10 bases and 12 bases, there was a span of 19 bases. The V gene's germline CDR1 is MDHEN and CDR2 SYDVKM.

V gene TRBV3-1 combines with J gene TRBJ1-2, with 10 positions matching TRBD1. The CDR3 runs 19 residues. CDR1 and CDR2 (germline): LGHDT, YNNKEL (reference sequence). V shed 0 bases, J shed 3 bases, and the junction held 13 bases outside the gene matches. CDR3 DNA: TGTGCCAGCAGCCAAGATCCCGACCTAGGACAGGGGGAACACTATGGCTACACCTTC. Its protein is CASSQDPDLGQGEHYGYTF. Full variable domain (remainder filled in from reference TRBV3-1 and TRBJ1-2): DTAVSQTPKYLVTQMGNDKSIKCEQNLGHDTMYWYKQDSKKFLKIMFSYNNKELIINETVPNRFSPKSPDKAHLNLHINSLELGDSAVYFCASSQDPDLGQGEHYGYTFGSGTRLTVV.

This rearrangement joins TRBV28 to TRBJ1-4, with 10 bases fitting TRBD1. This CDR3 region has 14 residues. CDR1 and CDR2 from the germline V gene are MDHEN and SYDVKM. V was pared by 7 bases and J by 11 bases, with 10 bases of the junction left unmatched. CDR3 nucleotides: TGTGCCAGCACCGCCGGGACAGGGGACGGGAAACTGTTTTTT. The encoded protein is CASTAGTGDGKLFF.

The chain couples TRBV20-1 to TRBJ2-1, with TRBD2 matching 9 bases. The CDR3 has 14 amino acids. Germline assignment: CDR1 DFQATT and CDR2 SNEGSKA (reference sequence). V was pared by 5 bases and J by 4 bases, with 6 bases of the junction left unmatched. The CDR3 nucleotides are TGCAGTGCTCCAGGACTAGCGAAATACAATGAGCAGTTCTTC. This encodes CSAPGLAKYNEQFF.

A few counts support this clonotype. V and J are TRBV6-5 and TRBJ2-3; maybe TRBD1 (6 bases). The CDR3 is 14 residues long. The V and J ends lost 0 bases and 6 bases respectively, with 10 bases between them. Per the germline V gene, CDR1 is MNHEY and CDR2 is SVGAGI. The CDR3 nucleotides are TGTGCCAGCAGTTACTCGACAAGGGGGGATACGCAGTATTTT. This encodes CASSYSTRGDTQYF.

The CDR3 loop is CASSVGGRNNEQFF. The CDR3, as DNA: TGTGCCAGCAGCGTAGGCGGGAGGAACAATGAGCAGTTCTTC. The chain combines TRBV9 with TRBJ2-1; 8 nucleotides line up with TRBD2. Germline V gene data show CDR1 as SGDLS and CDR2 as YYNGEE. With V trimmed by 0 bases and J by 5 bases, 1 base remained unmatched. CDR3 length equals 14 residues. Full variable domain (rest looked up from reference TRBV9 and TRBJ2-1): DSGVTQTPKHLITATGQRVTLRCSPRSGDLSVYWYQQSLDQGLQFLIQYYNGEERAKGNILERFSAQQFPDLHSELNLSSLELGDSALYFCASSVGGRNNEQFFGPGTRLTVL.